A selection of T cell receptor beta chains follows, all from one sample in a study of breast tumors, draining lymph nodes, adjacent tissues. TCRdb reprocessed the multiplex PCR reads with MiXCR, giving one entry per CDR3 protein. The sample holds about 200,000 distinct CDR3 sequences; over 25% are singletons and the top ten take around 4.5%. Sequencing was done on a sample of axillary lymph node tissue. These receptors were collected from a female donor with breast cancer. Some clones in this sample may be carry-over from other donors' samples. Each CDR3 is given with its conserved first and last residue. A D gene is named only where the DNA matches it firmly. Part of the rows lack a size; the others show once, few, many or a class for expanded clones.

NA	TRBV30	TRBJ2-3	NA	TGTGCCTGGAGTGCCCCCACAGGGGGGGGTACAGCTACGCAGTATTTT	CAWSAPTGGGTATQYF
many	TRBV11-2	TRBJ1-2	NA	TGTGCCAGCAGCTTATTTGGCGGAGGCCCTTCTCGCTACACCTTC	CASSLFGGGPSRYTF
many	TRBV5-1	TRBJ2-5	TRBD2	TGCGCCAGCAGCTTGGCCGCGGGAGGGCCCCTAGAGACCCAGTACTTC	CASSLAAGGPLETQYF
many	TRBV9	TRBJ2-2	NA	TGTGCCAGCAGCTTGGACGGACCCACCGGGGAGCTGTTTTTT	CASSLDGPTGELFF
many	TRBV2	TRBJ1-2	NA	TGTGCCAGCAGTGGTGGCTACACCTTC	CASSGGYTF
many	TRBV20-1	TRBJ2-1	TRBD2	TGCAGTCCTAGCGGGGGGGCCGGAAATGAGCAGTTCTTC	CSPSGGAGNEQFF
NA	TRBV5-4	TRBJ1-1	TRBD1	TGTGCCAGCAGCGACGCCGGGACAGTTAACACTGAAGCTTTCTTT	CASSDAGTVNTEAFF
many	TRBV2	TRBJ1-5	NA	TGTGCCAGCAGTGAACTTCCCCAGGCAGGTAATCAGCCCCAGCATTTT	CASSELPQAGNQPQHF
NA	TRBV6-6	TRBJ2-7	TRBD1	TGTGCCAGCAGTCACGGGACAGAGACCTACGAGCAGTACTTC	CASSHGTETYEQYF
NA	TRBV2	TRBJ2-7	NA	TGTGCCAGCGAGGTGGCAGGGAATTTCCACGAGCAGTACTTC	CASEVAGNFHEQYF
many	TRBV20-1	TRBJ2-7	TRBD2	TGCAGTGCTAGGGTCGGGGGAGGGAGCGAGCAGTACTTC	CSARVGGGSEQYF
once	TRBV7-9	TRBJ1-1	NA	TGTGCCAGCAGCCCGAGAGAGATGAACACTGAAGCTTTCTTT	CASSPREMNTEAFF
NA	TRBV2	TRBJ1-1	NA	TGTGCCAGCATTGGGACATTACGGGGGCCCGAAGCTTTCTTT	CASIGTLRGPEAFF
NA	TRBV7-9	TRBJ1-4	NA	TGTGCCAGCAGCAGTAGCGGGACCGGTGGTGAAAAACTGTTTTTT	CASSSSGTGGEKLFF
NA	TRBV29-1	TRBJ2-1	TRBD2	TGCAGCGCCAGCAGCTCCCTGGACGGGGGGTCCTACAATGAGCAGTTCTTC	CSASSSLDGGSYNEQFF
NA	TRBV20-1	TRBJ1-5	NA	TGCAGTGCTAGAGACTTGGGGGAAGGGGAGACCCAGCATTTT	CSARDLGEGETQHF
many	TRBV6-6	TRBJ2-1	NA	TGTGCCAGCACCGAGGGGCCCACGCCGTTCTTC	CASTEGPTPFF
many	TRBV20-1	TRBJ2-7	TRBD2	TGCAGTGCTACCTGGACTAGGCACTCCTACGAGCAGTACTTC	CSATWTRHSYEQYF
NA	TRBV13	TRBJ2-1	TRBD2	TGTGCCAGCAGCTTACTCGGCGCTAGCGGGAGTTACCAAGAGACCCAGTTCTTC	CASSLLGASGSYQETQFF
NA	TRBV6-1	TRBJ1-3	NA	TGTGCCAGCAGTGTAACGGCGACCGGGGGTGGAAACACCATATATTTT	CASSVTATGGGNTIYF
once	TRBV11-2	TRBJ1-5	NA	TGTGCCAGCAGCTCCCGTCAGGCGGCGTATAGCAATCAGCCCCAGCATTTT	CASSSRQAAYSNQPQHF
NA	TRBV10-2	TRBJ2-7	TRBD2	TGCGCCAGCACCTTGACTAGCCCGAGCTCCTACGAGCAGTACTTC	CASTLTSPSSYEQYF
many	TRBV19	TRBJ1-3	TRBD1	TGTGCCAGTAGAGCCGGGACAGCGAGCTCTGGAAACACCATATATTTT	CASRAGTASSGNTIYF
many	TRBV20-1	TRBJ1-3	NA	TGCAGTGCTCGGACAACGGGAAACACCATATATTTT	CSARTTGNTIYF
many	TRBV24-1	TRBJ1-3	NA	TGTGCCACCTCCCCGGGGCCGCGGGGAAACACCATATATTTT	CATSPGPRGNTIYF
NA	TRBV18	TRBJ1-1	NA	TGTGCCAGCTCACCAGGGAATATGGACACTGAAGCTTTCTTT	CASSPGNMDTEAFF
many	TRBV6-1	TRBJ1-5	TRBD1	TGTGCCAGCAGTGAACAGGGGGCCGGTGCCCAGCATTTT	CASSEQGAGAQHF